Following are 6 T cell receptor beta chains from one sample sequenced in a study of OX40 agonist ivuxolimab in advanced cancers. Sequencing was performed with immunoSEQ multiplex PCR; in TCRdb, only in-frame clones are kept and a portion is missing. The data show fewer than 100,000 clones, approximately 90% seen once. Sequenced material: CD4+ or CD8+ T cells sorted from blood, taken in a trial of the OX40 agonist ivuxolimab. The receptor set was obtained from an adult with an advanced solid tumor such as melanoma, head and neck, liver or kidney cancer.

The chain has TRBV6-5 and TRBJ1-3; 9 nucleotides match TRBD1. CDR3 length equals 16 residues. The V gene's germline CDR1 is MNHEY and CDR2 SVGAGI. J was trimmed by 2 bases and V by 4 bases; bases with no gene match: 6. The CDR3 DNA is TGTGCCAGCAGTTCCTCCGGGACAGGGACTGGAAACACCATATATTTT. Translated, it gives CASSSSGTGTGNTIYF.

The chain has TRBV9 and TRBJ2-1, with D maybe TRBD2 (6 bases). Germline V gene sequence: CDR1 SGDLS, CDR2 YYNGEE. V shed 0 bases and J shed 3 bases, with 13 bases lying between them. The CDR3 sequence is 16 residues long. CDR3 protein: CASSVGGGVGYNEQFF. The CDR3 DNA sequence: TGTGCCAGCAGCGTAGGGGGCGGGGTGGGCTACAATGAGCAGTTCTTC.

In DNA form, the CDR3 reads TGTGCCAGCAGTTTGGGGCAGGGCGCAGATACGCAGTATTTT. This encodes CASSLGQGADTQYF. The chain employs TRBV27 and TRBJ2-3, with a possible D match to TRBD1 (5 bases). Germline CDR1 and CDR2: MNHEY and SMNVEV (reference sequence). This CDR3 has 14 residues. The V end was cut by 3 bases, the J end by 4 bases, with 11 bases between.

J is TRBJ2-5 and V is TRBV5-1; 10 bases fit TRBD2. The DNA end is more similar to TRBJ2-7, so the J call may be wrong. From germline, CDR1 is SGHRS and CDR2 YFSETQ. The CDR3 has 14 residues. The CDR3: CASSSLAGVSEQYF. CDR3 nucleotides: TGCGCCAGCAGCTCTCTAGCGGGAGTTTCCGAGCAGTACTTC.

This chain uses TRBV18 with TRBJ1-3; a weak D match, TRBD1 (6 bases). V was shortened by 4 bases and J by 0 bases, with 13 bases between the two germline ends. The V gene's germline CDR1 is KGHSH and CDR2 LQKENI. The CDR3 covers 16 residues. DNA of the CDR3: TGTGCCAGCTCACAGAACCGGGACAACTCTGGAAACACCATATATTTT. It codes for CASSQNRDNSGNTIYF.

This rearrangement joins TRBV7-3 to TRBJ1-1, with D unresolved. V was cut by 1 base and J by 1 base, with 10 bases left in between. This CDR3 has 15 amino acids. Germline-derived CDR1 and CDR2 are SGHTA and FQGTGA. The chain's CDR3 is CASSLNPVSNTEAFF. For the CDR3, the DNA is TGTGCCAGCAGCTTAAATCCAGTATCGAACACTGAAGCTTTCTTT.